This passage covers 14 T cell receptor beta chains from one sample sequenced in a study of cytomegalovirus exposure and HLA in healthy donors. The PCR employed 60 Vbeta primers together with 13 Jbeta primers. TCRdb's table, derived via immunoSEQ multiplex PCR, lists solely in-frame clones and lacks some. Of about 45,000 clones in the sample, roughly 51% were seen once. The sample comprised PBMCs. The receptors were sampled from a man aged 60-69 years in good health and CMV-seronegative.

This rearrangement joins TRBV6-1 to TRBJ1-5; 7 bases match TRBD1. This CDR3 is 16 amino acids long. CDR1 and CDR2 (germline): MNHNS, SASEGT. J gave up 0 bases and V 4 bases, and 6 bases lay outside the gene matches. The CDR3 loop reads CASSGRQGYSNQPQHF. In DNA, the CDR3 is TGTGCCAGCAGTGGGAGACAGGGATATAGCAATCAGCCCCAGCATTTT.

Note on this clone: This specimen includes other DNA sequences encoding the same CDR3. The chain couples TRBV7-9 to TRBJ1-4, with D maybe TRBD1 (6 bases). Germline V gene lookup returns CDR1 SEHNR and CDR2 FQNEAQ (reference sequence). The V end lost 5 bases, the J end lost 5 bases, and 12 bases lay between the germline ends. The CDR3 runs to 14 residues. The CDR3 is CASSLRQGNEKLFF. CDR3 in DNA: TGTGCCAGCAGCCTGAGGCAGGGGAATGAAAAACTGTTTTTT.

The chain couples TRBV6-1 to TRBJ2-7, with TRBD2 as a possible D gene (7 bases). Trimming cost V 7 bases and J 2 bases, with 18 bases left between them. Germline values: CDR1 MNHNS, CDR2 SASEGT. CDR3 length equals 15 residues. For the CDR3, the DNA is TGTGCCAGCACCGAAGAGGGAGGGGGTCCCTACGAGCAGTACTTC. As protein: CASTEEGGGPYEQYF.

The V and J genes are TRBV30 and TRBJ1-2; D possibly corresponds to TRBD1 (6 bases). V dropped 2 bases and J dropped 4 bases, with 11 bases sitting between them. The CDR3 has 13 residues. Germline V CDR1 and CDR2: GTSNPN, SVGIG (reference sequence). CDR3 in DNA: TGTGCCTGGAGTCCAGGGGAAGGCTATGGCTACACCTTC. Encoded protein: CAWSPGEGYGYTF. Using reference TRBV30 and TRBJ1-2 for the parts outside the CDR3, the full variable domain is SQTIHQWPATLVQPVGSPLSLECTVEGTSNPNLYWYRQAAGRGLQLLFYSVGIGQISSEVPQNLSASRPQDRQFILSSKKLLLSDSGFYLCAWSPGEGYGYTFGSGTRLTVV.

This chain connects TRBV27 to TRBJ1-2; TRBD1 agrees at 10 bases. Germline trimming cut 8 bases from V and 2 bases from J; bases unmatched to any gene: 11. From germline, CDR1 is MNHEY and CDR2 SMNVEV (reference sequence). This CDR3 has 16 amino acids. The CDR3 DNA follows: TGTGCCAGCCGCGACAGGGGGCGAGGTGGGAACTATGGCTACACCTTC. It translates to CASRDRGRGGNYGYTF.

By its share, this clone is medium-sized. The chain has TRBV4-1 and TRBJ1-2; maybe TRBD1 (5 bases). Germline CDR1 is MGHRA and CDR2 is YSYEKL. This CDR3 is built from 16 residues. V dropped 0 bases and J dropped 7 bases, with 18 bases sitting between them. The chain's CDR3 is CASSQDGGTARRGYTF. For the CDR3, the DNA is TGCGCCAGCAGCCAAGATGGCGGGACGGCGCGCCGTGGCTACACCTTC.

The chain has TRBV29-1 and TRBJ2-7, with no clear D. CDR3 length: 11 amino acids. Trimming cost V 6 bases and J 1 base, with 7 bases left between them. CDR1 SQVTM and CDR2 ANQGSEA come from the germline V gene. The CDR3 loop is CSVRTSYEQYF. The CDR3 DNA sequence: TGCAGCGTCCGAACTTCCTACGAGCAGTACTTC.

The chain couples TRBV10-3 to TRBJ1-2, with TRBD1 as a possible D gene (6 bases). Germline values: CDR1 ENHRY, CDR2 SYGVKD. The CDR3 is made up of 14 amino acids. Trimming removed 10 bases at V and 3 bases at J, with 18 bases between. CDR3 in DNA: TGTGCCAACAACCCTCGGAAGGGGGACTATGGCTACACCTTC. Translated, it gives CANNPRKGDYGYTF.

CDR3 loop: CAIKTGMNTEAFF. CDR3 DNA sequence: TGTGCCATAAAGACAGGTATGAACACTGAAGCTTTCTTT. This chain joins TRBV5-4 and TRBJ1-1, with a weak D call TRBD1 (6 bases). The V gene lost 9 bases and the J gene lost 0 bases, with 12 bases spanning the gap. The V gene's germline CDR1 is SGHNT and CDR2 YYREEE (reference sequence). There are 13 residues in the CDR3.

The chain uses TRBV28 and TRBJ2-7; D remains unclear. Germline CDR1 is MDHEN and CDR2 is SYDVKM. Deletions cut 5 bases from V and 4 bases from J, with 12 bases between. The CDR3 is 13 amino acids. The chain's CDR3 is CASSNPPGYEQYF. The CDR3 bases are TGTGCCAGCAGTAACCCTCCCGGGTACGAGCAGTACTTC.

This chain's CDR3 is CASSLPGVGEKLFF. The DNA of the CDR3 is TGTGCCAGCAGCTTGCCGGGGGTAGGGGAAAAACTGTTTTTT. The gene calls are TRBV5-5 and TRBJ1-4, with D perhaps TRBD1 (5 bases). This CDR3 is built from 14 residues. V shed 1 base and J shed 8 bases, with 12 bases lying between them. Germline assignment: CDR1 SGHKS and CDR2 YYEKEE (reference sequence). The full variable domain, completed using reference TRBV5-5 and TRBJ1-4, is DAGVTQSPTHLIKTRGQQVTLRCSPISGHKSVSWYQQVLGQGPQFIFQYYEKEERGRGNFPDRFSARQFPNYSSELNVNALLLGDSALYLCASSLPGVGEKLFFGSGTQLSVL.

In this sample, this clone turned up a few times. The chain links TRBV7-9 to TRBJ2-1; D might be TRBD2 (5 bases). Germline V lookup: CDR1 SEHNR, CDR2 FQNEAQ (reference sequence). V was shortened by 2 bases and J by 2 bases, with 16 bases between the two germline ends. This CDR3 has 17 residues. CDR3 bases: TGTGCCAGCAGCTTATCCCGACGGGGTTCCCCCTACAATGAGCAGTTCTTC. Residues: CASSLSRRGSPYNEQFF.

The chain carries TRBV7-9 and TRBJ1-1; D is undetermined. The CDR3 has 14 residues. V shed 3 bases and J shed 6 bases, with 14 bases lying between them. CDR1 is SEHNR, CDR2 FQNEAQ, per germline (reference sequence). CDR3 in amino acids: CASSFATGRSEAFF. For the CDR3, the DNA is TGTGCCAGCAGCTTTGCCACGGGGAGGTCTGAAGCTTTCTTT.

The chain recombines TRBV5-4 with TRBJ2-2, with 8 bases fitting TRBD2. V gave up 0 bases and J gave up 6 bases; unmatched junction bases: 4. This CDR3 contains 15 residues. Per germline, CDR1 SGHNT and CDR2 YYREEE (reference sequence). The CDR3 DNA reads as TGTGCCAGCAGCTTGGAGCGGGGGCGGTCCGGGGAGCTGTTTTTT. As protein: CASSLERGRSGELFF.